This TCR beta chain was identified in a study of long-term antiretroviral therapy in people with HIV. Version v3.0 of the immunoSEQ assay ran at survey level. Libraries were prepared by immunoSEQ multiplex PCR; TCRdb keeps only in-frame clonotypes and omits some of them. The profile covers just over 20,000 clones, with almost 85% appearing a single time and 3.5% to 6% taken by the ten largest. The TCR comes from a man aged 18 to 29 with HIV. Sequenced here: unsorted PBMCs, sampled 0.5 years after starting antiretroviral therapy.

In DNA form, the CDR3 reads TGTGCCAGCAGTTTTGACGAGGGGAGCTCCTACGAGCAGTACTTC. Amino acids: CASSFDEGSSYEQYF. J is TRBJ2-7 and V is TRBV7-2; D may be TRBD1 or TRBD2 (5 bases each). V lost 6 bases and J 0 bases, leaving 15 bases between the germline ends. The CDR3 covers 15 residues. From germline, CDR1 is SGHTA and CDR2 FQGNSA.